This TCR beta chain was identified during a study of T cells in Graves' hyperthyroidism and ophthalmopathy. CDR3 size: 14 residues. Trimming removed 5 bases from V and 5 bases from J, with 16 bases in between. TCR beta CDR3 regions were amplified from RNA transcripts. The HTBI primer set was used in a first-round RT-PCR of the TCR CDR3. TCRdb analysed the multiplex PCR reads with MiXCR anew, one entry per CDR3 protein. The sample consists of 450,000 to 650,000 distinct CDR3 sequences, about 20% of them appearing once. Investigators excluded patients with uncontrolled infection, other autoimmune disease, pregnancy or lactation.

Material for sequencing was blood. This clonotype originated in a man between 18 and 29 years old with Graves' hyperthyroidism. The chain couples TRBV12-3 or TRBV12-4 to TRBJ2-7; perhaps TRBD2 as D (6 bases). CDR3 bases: TGTGCCAGCAGTGGAGGGGAAGACTTGAACGAGCAGTACTTC. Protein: CASSGGEDLNEQYF.